Presented here are 20 T cell receptor beta chains from one specimen sequenced in a study of cytomegalovirus exposure and HLA in healthy donors. Researchers ran the PCR with 60 Vbeta and 13 Jbeta primers. The protocol was immunoSEQ multiplex PCR, while the TCRdb copy is restricted to in-frame clones and leaves out a portion. This sample contains 70,000 to 85,000 clones. The sample consisted of PBMCs. These receptors all come from a female donor in good health and CMV-seropositive.

This chain links TRBV7-9 with TRBJ1-2; 7 nucleotides agree with TRBD1. The V gene's germline CDR1 is SEHNR and CDR2 FQNEAQ (reference sequence). Trimming cost V 5 bases and J 8 bases; bases outside gene matches: 11. The CDR3 contains 14 residues. CDR3 sequence reads: CASSPRGDRDGYTF. For the CDR3, the DNA is TGTGCCAGCAGCCCTAGGGGCGACAGGGACGGCTACACCTTC.

The V gene is TRBV7-2, the J gene TRBJ2-7; 14 nucleotides agree with TRBD2. The CDR3 is 15 residues long. The junction had 4 bases not matched to a gene; V was cut back by 5 bases and J by 4 bases. Germline CDR1 reads SGHTA; CDR2 reads FQGNSA. The CDR3 bases are TGTGCCAGCAGCGGGGGACTAGCGGGAGCGTACGAGCAGTACTTC. Protein sequence: CASSGGLAGAYEQYF.

This chain connects TRBV28 to TRBJ1-1; D gene unclear. CDR3 length equals 13 residues. The ends were cut back, 6 bases at V and 1 base at J, with 9 bases in the middle. Germline lookup yields CDR1 MDHEN and CDR2 SYDVKM. CDR3 coding DNA: TGTGCCAGCAGGCGTACCAAGAACACTGAAGCTTTCTTT. This gives the protein CASRRTKNTEAFF.

The gene calls are TRBV4-2 and TRBJ1-2; 7 bases align to TRBD1. After removal of 0 bases from V and 3 bases from J, the junction contained 7 bases not matched to a gene. Germline assignment: CDR1 LGHNA and CDR2 YNFKEQ. The CDR3 covers 16 residues. CDR3 loop: CASSQDPRDRYYGYTF. CDR3 in DNA: TGTGCCAGCAGCCAAGATCCACGGGACAGATACTATGGCTACACCTTC.

CDR3 in amino acids: CASRGAGGPNEQFF. The CDR3 nucleotides read TGTGCCAGCCGAGGGGCCGGGGGACCGAATGAGCAGTTCTTC. This chain connects TRBV6-5 to TRBJ2-1, with D perhaps matching TRBD2 (6 bases). With 8 bases removed from V and 7 bases from J, the gap between germline ends came to 18 bases. CDR1 is MNHEY, CDR2 SVGAGI, per germline. The CDR3 length is 14 residues.

The CDR3: CASSLVVTGAGYTF. CDR3 coding DNA: TGTGCCAGCAGTTTAGTAGTGACAGGGGCAGGCTACACCTTC. This chain uses TRBV28 with TRBJ1-2, with TRBD1 matching 8 bases. This CDR3 region has 14 residues. The V and J ends lost 2 bases and 8 bases, in that order; junction bases with no gene match: 7. Germline values: CDR1 MDHEN, CDR2 SYDVKM.

The DNA of the CDR3 is TGTGCCAGCAGTTTCTCTAGCGGGAGGCCGCCAGGGGAGCAGTTCTTC. As protein: CASSFSSGRPPGEQFF. The chain uses TRBV6-5 and TRBJ2-1; the match to TRBD2 covers 11 bases. This CDR3 is built from 16 residues. CDR1 and CDR2 from the germline V gene are MNHEY and SVGAGI. J was trimmed by 10 bases and V by 4 bases; bases with no gene match: 12.

The chain recombines TRBV7-2 with TRBJ2-3; 7 bases are a match to TRBD2. This CDR3 spans 17 amino acids. Germline CDR1 is SGHTA and CDR2 is FQGNSA. V lost 1 base and J lost 2; bases outside the gene matches: 9. The CDR3 sequence: CASSLGAGGSFTDTQYF. In DNA form, the CDR3 reads TGTGCCAGCAGCTTAGGGGCGGGCGGGAGTTTCACAGATACGCAGTATTTT.

This rearrangement joins TRBV5-4 to TRBJ2-3; 8 nucleotides match TRBD2. The CDR3 is 16 residues long. Germline-derived CDR1 and CDR2 are SGHNT and YYREEE (reference sequence). V trimming: 0 bases; J trimming: 4 bases; junction bases outside the gene matches: 7. The CDR3 DNA follows: TGTGCCAGCAGCTTGGATCCAGCGGGAGCACCAGATACGCAGTATTTT. Translation gives CASSLDPAGAPDTQYF.

The chain uses TRBV30 and TRBJ2-3; TRBD2 might be the D (5 bases). This CDR3 has 14 residues. Per the germline V gene, CDR1 is GTSNPN and CDR2 is SVGIG (reference sequence). Trimming cost V 1 base and J 9 bases, with 17 bases left between them. CDR3 sequence: CAWSGSERARTQYF. The CDR3 bases are TGTGCCTGGAGTGGTAGCGAGAGGGCCAGGACGCAGTATTTT.

This CDR3 reads CASTVTPRRAEAFF. CDR3 sequence (DNA): TGTGCCAGCACCGTGACCCCACGCCGGGCTGAAGCTTTCTTT. The V call is TRBV28, the J call TRBJ1-1; D is undetermined. The germline gives CDR1 MDHEN, CDR2 SYDVKM. The CDR3 is 14 amino acids. V lost 7 bases to trimming and J lost 6 bases, with 18 bases between them.

The chain uses TRBV6-1 and TRBJ2-7; D gene unclear. Trimming removed 6 bases at V and 4 bases at J, with 10 bases between. The CDR3 extends over 12 amino acids. From germline, CDR1 is MNHNS and CDR2 SASEGT. The DNA of the CDR3 is TGTGCCAGCAGCGCTACCGTATACGAGCAGTACTTC. Its translation: CASSATVYEQYF.

J is TRBJ2-7 and V is TRBV28; D is possibly TRBD1 (8 bases). Germline V lookup: CDR1 MDHEN, CDR2 SYDVKM. The CDR3 runs to 15 residues. V was pared by 3 bases and J by 7 bases, with 19 bases between. The CDR3 sequence: CASSLAGQGAGEQYF. CDR3 in DNA: TGTGCCAGCAGTTTGGCAGGACAGGGAGCGGGAGAGCAGTACTTC.

This sequence joins TRBV6-1 and TRBJ2-2, with D perhaps matching TRBD1 (5 bases). Germline V gene data show CDR1 as MNHNS and CDR2 as SASEGT. V was cut by 2 bases and J by 7 bases, with 11 bases left in between. The CDR3 extends over 14 amino acids. This CDR3 is CASSEWGGSGELFF. The CDR3 DNA sequence: TGTGCCAGCAGTGAATGGGGCGGAAGCGGGGAGCTGTTTTTT.

Comment on this clone: Other DNA sequences within the sample encode an identical CDR3. The rearrangement links TRBV4-3 to TRBJ2-1; 8 bases are a match to TRBD2. The germline CDR1 and CDR2 sequences are LGHNA and YSLEER. This CDR3 region has 18 residues. V lost 11 bases and J lost 4; bases outside the gene matches: 22. The CDR3 is CASSQEPFLAGSYNEQFF. The CDR3 DNA reads TGCGCCTCCAGCCAAGAACCCTTTCTAGCGGGTTCTTACAATGAGCAGTTCTTC.

The CDR3 spells CASSDGTSGIDTQYF. The CDR3 DNA reads TGTGCCAGCAGTGACGGGACTAGCGGGATAGATACGCAGTATTTT. The chain recombines TRBV6-1 with TRBJ2-3; 13 nucleotides align to TRBD2. The CDR3 spans 15 residues. V was pared by 3 bases and J by 5 bases, with 2 bases of the junction left unmatched. Germline CDR1 MNHNS, CDR2 SASEGT.

The chain uses TRBV10-3 and TRBJ1-2, with D hard to call. Trimming took off 4 bases at V and 9 bases at J, with 21 bases between the two ends. Germline V gene data show CDR1 as ENHRY and CDR2 as SYGVKD. This CDR3 contains 15 residues. For the CDR3, the DNA is TGTGCCATCAGTGGAGAAAACCTATCGGGGAGAAGCTACACCTTC. Its protein product is CAISGENLSGRSYTF.

V usage is TRBV7-9 and J usage is TRBJ2-5; D call uncertain. V was cut by 1 base and J by 5 bases, with 14 bases left in between. Germline V gene data show CDR1 as SEHNR and CDR2 as FQNEAQ (reference sequence). There are 15 residues in the CDR3. This CDR3 is CASSLGFDPEETQYF. CDR3 DNA sequence: TGTGCCAGCAGCTTAGGGTTTGACCCGGAGGAGACCCAGTACTTC.

CDR3 DNA: TGTGCCAGCAGCTCGAAGGGGGGGTCTAACTATGGCTACACCTTC. Amino acids: CASSSKGGSNYGYTF. This sequence joins TRBV5-6 and TRBJ1-2; D is perhaps TRBD1 (6 bases). The V gene's germline CDR1 is SGHDT and CDR2 YYEEEE. The CDR3 extends over 15 amino acids. V lost 3 bases and J lost 0, with 12 bases in between.

The chain recombines TRBV5-8 with TRBJ2-2, with TRBD1 as a possible D gene (5 bases). The V gene lost 6 bases and the J gene lost 3 bases, with 15 bases spanning the gap. The germline V gene has CDR1 SGHTS and CDR2 YDEGEE. This CDR3 region has 15 residues. CDR3 nucleotides: TGTGCCAGCATCAGCTCGGCAGGGTACACCGGGGAGCTGTTTTTT. Its protein product is CASISSAGYTGELFF. The entire variable domain, with the rest obtained from reference TRBV5-8 and TRBJ2-2, is as follows: EAGVTQSPTHLIKTRGQQATLRCSPISGHTSVYWYQQALGLGLQFLLWYDEGEERNRGNFPPRFSGRQFPNYSSELNVNALELEDSALYLCASISSAGYTGELFFGEGSRLTVL.